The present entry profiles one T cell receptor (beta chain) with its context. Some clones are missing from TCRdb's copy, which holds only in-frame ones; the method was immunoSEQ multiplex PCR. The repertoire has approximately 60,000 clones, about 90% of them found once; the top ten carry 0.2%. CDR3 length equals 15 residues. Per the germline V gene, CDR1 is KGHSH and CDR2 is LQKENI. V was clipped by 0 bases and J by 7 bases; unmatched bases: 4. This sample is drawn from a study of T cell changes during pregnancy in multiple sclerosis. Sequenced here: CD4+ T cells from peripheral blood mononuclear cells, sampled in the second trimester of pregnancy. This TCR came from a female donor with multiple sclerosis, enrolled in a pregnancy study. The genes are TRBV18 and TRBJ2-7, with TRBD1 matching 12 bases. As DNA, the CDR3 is TGTGCCAGCTCACCACCGGGACAGGGGGCGGGAGAGCAGTACTTC. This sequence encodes CASSPPGQGAGEQYF.